This is a list of T cell receptor beta chains from one sample in a study of OX40 agonist ivuxolimab in advanced cancers. The assay was immunoSEQ multiplex PCR, and TCRdb's table has in-frame clones only and misses some. The table has some 43,000 clones, just under 95% seen once; the top ten hold about 10%. The sample here was CD4+ or CD8+ T cells sorted from blood, taken in a trial of the OX40 agonist ivuxolimab. All receptors derive from an adult with an advanced solid tumor such as melanoma, head and neck, liver or kidney cancer. The CDR3 runs from the conserved cysteine through the conserved F or W. The D gene is left open where the match is weak. Size is stated for part of the rows, as once, few or many counts, or as a class when the clone is expanded.

TRBJ2-1 - - TRBV9 TGTGCCAGCAGCGAGGCCGGGGAGCAGTTCTTC CASSEAGEQFF
TRBJ2-7 - - TRBV30 TGTGCCTGGAGTGTAGCCCGATCCGGCGAGCAGTACTTC CAWSVARSGEQYF
TRBJ1-3 - - TRBV28 TGTGCCAGCAGTTTATTTCGCAGGGGAACTGGTCCTTTTGGAAACACCATATATTTT CASSLFRRGTGPFGNTIYF
TRBJ2-7 - - TRBV9 TGTGCCAGCAGCGTAGACGCGGCCTACGAGCAGTACTTC CASSVDAAYEQYF
TRBJ2-3 - - TRBV9 TGTGCCAGCAGCGCAGGGGACCGGGATACGCAGTATTTT CASSAGDRDTQYF
TRBJ1-5 - - TRBV19 TGTGCCAGTCGGACAGCCTTGGGACCCTATAGCAATCAGCCCCAGCATTTT CASRTALGPYSNQPQHF
TRBJ2-2 TRBD2 - TRBV11-2 TGTGCCAGCAGCGTGGGACTAGCTGCCGGGGAGCTGTTTTTT CASSVGLAAGELFF
TRBJ2-5 - - TRBV7-9 TGTGCCAGCAGCCCCGGGGGCGGGGCCCAGTACTTC CASSPGGGAQYF
TRBJ2-7 - - TRBV4-1 TGCGCCAGCAGCCAAGATTGGAGAGGGGCGGGCTACGAGCAGTACTTC CASSQDWRGAGYEQYF
TRBJ2-3 - - TRBV5-1 TGCGCCAGCAGCTTGGGGGACAGCACAGATACGCAGTATTTT CASSLGDSTDTQYF
TRBJ2-5 - once TRBV21-1 TGTGCCAGCAGCAAGACTAGCGGGAGAGAGACCCAGTACTTC CASSKTSGRETQYF
TRBJ2-7 - - TRBV2 TGTGCCAGCAGCAGAACCTACGAGCAGTACTTC CASSRTYEQYF
TRBJ2-1 - - TRBV7-9 TGTGCCAGCAGCTTCGGAGTAGGGCTGGATGAGCAGTTCTTC CASSFGVGLDEQFF
TRBJ2-3 - - TRBV27 TGTGCCAGCAGTCAGGGGAGGACAGATACGCAGTATTTT CASSQGRTDTQYF
TRBJ2-1 - - TRBV7-6 TGTGCCAGCAGCTTAGCGCTTGAGCAGTTCTTC CASSLALEQFF
TRBJ2-2 - - TRBV27 TGTGCCAGCAGTTTAGGGCAGTTAATAGCGTCCGGGGAGCTGTTTTTT CASSLGQLIASGELFF
TRBJ1-5 - - TRBV30 TGTGCCTGGAGTGCGGACGGAAATCAGCCCCAGCATTTT CAWSADGNQPQHF
TRBJ2-7 TRBD2 - TRBV28 TGTGCCAGCAGTTTGGGGAGGACTAGATACTACGAGCAGTACTTC CASSLGRTRYYEQYF
TRBJ1-3 - - TRBV7-9 TGTGCCAGCAGCTTAGCTCAGGGAAACACCATATATTTT CASSLAQGNTIYF
TRBJ2-3 - - TRBV2 TGTGCCAGCAGCAAAGGGGGTAGGGGGACAGATACGCAGTATTTT CASSKGGRGTDTQYF
TRBJ2-1 TRBD2 - TRBV11-2 TGTGCCAGCAGCGCGGGACTAGCGGGAGGGTACGTTGAGCAGTTCTTC CASSAGLAGGYVEQFF
TRBJ1-5 - - TRBV7-8 TGTGCCAGCAGCTCCCCCGGGACCGAGCCGTCCAGGAGCAATCAGCCCCAGCATTTT CASSSPGTEPSRSNQPQHF
TRBJ2-7 TRBD1 - TRBV7-6 TGTGCCAGCAGCTGGCAGGGGGCAGGCGAGCAGTACTTC CASSWQGAGEQYF
TRBJ2-1 - - TRBV13 TGTGCCAGCAGCTATAGCGGGACAGGCTCCTACAATGAGCAGTTCTTC CASSYSGTGSYNEQFF
TRBJ2-7 - - TRBV5-1 TGCGCCAGCAGGTCTCACTACACTAGCCGCGAGCAGTACTTC CASRSHYTSREQYF
TRBJ2-7 - once TRBV25-1 TGTGCCAGCGGTCTCGGAACCTACGAGCAGTACTTC CASGLGTYEQYF
TRBJ2-7 TRBD2 - TRBV11-2 TGTGCCAGCATCGGACTAGCGGGAGTCGAGCAGTACTTC CASIGLAGVEQYF
TRBJ2-1 - - TRBV12-2 TGTGCAAGTCGCTTAGCGAAAGGGAGGGGCCTACAGAAGTTCTTC CASRLAKGRGLQKFF
TRBJ2-1 TRBD2 once TRBV2 TGTGCCAGCAGTGAATATTTCAGCGGGAGGCCCCCTAATGAGCAGTTCTTC CASSEYFSGRPPNEQFF
TRBJ2-1 TRBD2 - TRBV4-2 TGTGCCAGCAGCCAAGATATAGCGGGGAGTGAGCAGTTCTTC CASSQDIAGSEQFF
TRBJ2-7 - - TRBV7-7 TGTGCTAGCAGCCCCCAGGGCAGTAACCACGAGCAGTACTTC CASSPQGSNHEQYF
TRBJ2-7 - - TRBV10-1 TGCGCCAGCACGGGTTGGGAGCGATGGTACTTC CASTGWERWYF
TRBJ2-6 - - TRBV7-9 TGTGCCAGCAGCCCGGGACCTTACTCTGGGGCCAACGTCCTGACTTTC CASSPGPYSGANVLTF
TRBJ1-2 - once TRBV7-8 TGTGCCAGCAGCACGGGACCCTACGGGGGCCCAAACTATGGCTACACCTTC CASSTGPYGGPNYGYTF
TRBJ2-7 - - TRBV7-9 TGTGCCGCCGGCGAACCAGGGGTGTCCGAGCAGTACTTC CAAGEPGVSEQYF
TRBJ2-7 - - TRBV4-3 TGCGCCAGCAGCCAAGGTCAGGGACTCCCCTACGAGCAGTACTTC CASSQGQGLPYEQYF
TRBJ2-7 TRBD2 - TRBV10-2 TGCGCCAGCAGTGAGGCCCGGACTAGCGGAGGCTACGAGCAGTACTTC CASSEARTSGGYEQYF
TRBJ2-6 TRBD2 - TRBV4-2 TGTGCCAGCAGCCAAGAGGGAGGGGATGGGGCCAACGTCCTGACTTTC CASSQEGGDGANVLTF
TRBJ2-5 - once TRBV19 TGTGCCAGTATCGGACCCGTAGGGGAGACCCAGTACTTC CASIGPVGETQYF
TRBJ2-1 - - TRBV27 TGTGCCAGCAGTTTAGGTTCCTACAATGAGCAGTTCTTC CASSLGSYNEQFF
TRBJ2-7 - - TRBV12-1 TGTGCCAGCAGCTTCATACCATTTTGGTTAGCGGTGCCTAATGAGCAGTACTTC CASSFIPFWLAVPNEQYF
TRBJ2-7 - - TRBV9 TGTGCCAGCAGCGTAGCGGGGTTGGACGAGCAGTACTTC CASSVAGLDEQYF